These 29 T cell receptor beta chains came from one sample sequenced in a study of cytomegalovirus exposure and HLA in healthy donors. PCR primers comprised 60 Vbeta and 13 Jbeta primers. Assay used: immunoSEQ multiplex PCR; TCRdb lists only in-frame clones, some missing. The table has roughly 100,000 clones, just over 70% seen once. Source material: PBMCs. The receptors here all came from a boy aged 10-17 years in good health and CMV-seronegative.

This clone has a handful of counts. The chain couples TRBV6-5 to TRBJ1-5; 9 nucleotides agree with TRBD1. The junction had 1 base not matched to a gene; V was cut back by 2 bases and J by 2 bases. The CDR3 loop spans 15 amino acids. The germline CDR1 and CDR2 sequences are MNHEY and SVGAGI. The CDR3 is CASSYRDRGNQPQHF. The CDR3 DNA sequence: TGTGCCAGCAGTTACCGGGACAGGGGCAATCAGCCCCAGCATTTT.

The rearrangement links TRBV30 to TRBJ2-3; 10 bases agree with TRBD1. The CDR3 has 14 residues. V was pared by 4 bases and J by 3 bases, with 4 bases of the junction left unmatched. Germline loops: CDR1 GTSNPN, CDR2 SVGIG (reference sequence). The CDR3 DNA follows: TGTGCCTGGACTAGACAGGGGGCAACAGATACGCAGTATTTT. Encoded protein: CAWTRQGATDTQYF.

The V and J genes are TRBV7-6 and TRBJ1-1; tentative D call: TRBD1 (6 bases). The ends were cut back, 2 bases at V and 4 bases at J, with 17 bases in the middle. CDR1 SGHVS and CDR2 FNYEAQ come from the germline V gene. The CDR3 consists of 16 residues. This CDR3 is CASSLFSGGAGTEAFF. In DNA form, the CDR3 reads TGTGCCAGCAGCTTATTCTCGGGGGGCGCGGGCACTGAAGCTTTCTTT.

V and J are TRBV2 and TRBJ1-5; D is uncertain. Per germline, CDR1 SNHLY and CDR2 FYNNEI. The CDR3 length is 14 residues. V was cut by 7 bases and J by 3 bases, with 13 bases left in between. Here the CDR3 reads CASNTDGNNQPQHF. The CDR3 DNA reads TGTGCCAGCAACACCGACGGGAACAATCAGCCCCAGCATTTT.

V usage is TRBV4-1 and J usage is TRBJ1-4; D might be TRBD1 (5 bases). The CDR3 loop spans 15 amino acids. The germline CDR1 and CDR2 sequences are MGHRA and YSYEKL. V lost 3 bases and J lost 6, with 14 bases in between. The CDR3, as DNA: TGCGCCAGCAGCCAGGCCGGGACGGGGGATGAAAAACTGTTTTTT. Translated: CASSQAGTGDEKLFF.

The chain is built from TRBV5-7 and TRBJ1-2; TRBD1 matches 8 bases. TRBV5-7 is an ORF; its function is uncertain. The trim removed 4 bases at V and 7 bases at J, leaving 9 bases unmatched. The CDR3 spans 14 residues. The CDR3 nucleotides read TGTGCCAGCAGCCTAGGGACAGGAACCGGTGGCTACACCTTC. It codes for CASSLGTGTGGYTF.

The gene calls are TRBV18 and TRBJ1-2; 8 bases fit TRBD1. The V gene's germline CDR1 is KGHSH and CDR2 LQKENI. The CDR3 covers 15 residues. J gave up 4 bases and V 3 bases, and 7 bases lay outside the gene matches. The DNA of the CDR3 is TGTGCCAGCTCACCCCAGGACAGGGCGACCTATGGCTACACCTTC. Amino acids: CASSPQDRATYGYTF. The full variable domain, its missing parts supplied by reference TRBV18 and TRBJ1-2, is NAGVMQNPRHLVRRRGQEARLRCSPMKGHSHVYWYRQLPEEGLKFMVYLQKENIIDESGMPKERFSAEFPKEGPSILRIQQVVRGDSAAYFCASSPQDRATYGYTFGSGTRLTVV.

This clone was picked up a small number of times. This rearrangement joins TRBV28 to TRBJ2-3, with 10 bases identical to TRBD2. Germline assignment: CDR1 MDHEN and CDR2 SYDVKM. V lost 5 bases, J lost 2 bases, and 7 bases stayed unmatched. The CDR3 spans 16 residues. CDR3 in amino acids: CASSVLLAGITDTQYF. In DNA form, the CDR3 reads TGTGCCAGCAGTGTCCTACTAGCGGGGATCACAGATACGCAGTATTTT.

The rearrangement uses TRBV6-5 and TRBJ2-7, with a possible D match to TRBD1 (6 bases). The CDR3 covers 15 residues. V lost 1 base and J 7 bases, leaving 17 bases between the germline ends. The germline gives CDR1 MNHEY, CDR2 SVGAGI. The CDR3 reads CASSYYRDLKEEQYF. The CDR3 DNA sequence: TGTGCCAGCAGTTACTACAGGGATCTTAAGGAAGAGCAGTACTTC.

This clone was detected a few times. The chain recombines TRBV7-9 with TRBJ2-6; the match to TRBD2 covers 10 bases. CDR3 length: 18 amino acids. The ends lost 4 bases at V and 4 bases at J; junction bases unmatched: 10. Looked up from germline, CDR1 is SEHNR and CDR2 is FQNEAQ (reference sequence). The CDR3 loop is CASSSRAGGSPGANVLTF. The CDR3 DNA is TGTGCCAGCAGCTCGCGAGCGGGAGGGAGTCCCGGGGCCAACGTCCTGACTTTC.

CDR3 sequence reads: CASRLQGARTGELFF. As DNA, the CDR3 is TGTGCCAGCAGGCTCCAGGGGGCGCGGACCGGGGAGCTGTTTTTT. The chain combines TRBV28 with TRBJ2-2; 8 positions agree with TRBD1. Germline V lookup: CDR1 MDHEN, CDR2 SYDVKM. The CDR3 consists of 15 residues. Trimming took 6 bases from V and 5 from J; bases not matched to a gene: 8.

The V and J genes are TRBV5-1 and TRBJ2-7; 8 bases agree with TRBD2. The ends lost 0 bases at V and 1 base at J; junction bases unmatched: 3. Germline V CDR1 and CDR2: SGHRS, YFSETQ. CDR3 length: 15 amino acids. This CDR3 is CASSLGAGVSYEQYF. For the CDR3, the DNA is TGCGCCAGCAGCTTGGGAGCGGGGGTATCCTACGAGCAGTACTTC.

V gene TRBV5-4 combines with J gene TRBJ2-7, with TRBD2 matching over 7 bases. Per the germline V gene, CDR1 is SGHNT and CDR2 is YYREEE (reference sequence). The CDR3 is 16 amino acids. After removal of 0 bases from V and 0 bases from J, the junction contained 6 bases not matched to a gene. CDR3 bases: TGTGCCAGCAGCTTGGTCGGCGGCGGGAGCTCCTACGAGCAGTACTTC. Its translation is CASSLVGGGSSYEQYF.

The chain couples TRBV28 to TRBJ1-5; a possible D gene is TRBD1 (6 bases). V shed 8 bases and J shed 2 bases, with 10 bases lying between them. The CDR3 contains 13 residues. Germline V gene sequence: CDR1 MDHEN, CDR2 SYDVKM. CDR3 loop: CASARQGNQPQHF. CDR3 nucleotide sequence: TGTGCCAGCGCAAGACAGGGCAATCAGCCCCAGCATTTT. The complete variable domain, with remaining parts taken from reference TRBV28 and TRBJ1-5, reads DVKVTQSSRYLVKRTGEKVFLECVQDMDHENMFWYRQDPGLGLRLIYFSYDVKMKEKGDIPEGYSVSREKKERFSLILESASTNQTSMYLCASARQGNQPQHFGDGTRLSIL.

This clone was detected only a few times. The chain links TRBV7-2 to TRBJ1-1; D unresolved. The CDR3 has 14 amino acids. Trimming stripped 5 bases from V and 4 bases from J, with 14 bases between. The germline CDR1 and CDR2 sequences are SGHTA and FQGNSA. The CDR3 region is CASSLFKGSTEAFF. As DNA, the CDR3 is TGTGCCAGCAGCCTCTTCAAAGGGAGCACTGAAGCTTTCTTT.

The gene calls are TRBV28 and TRBJ1-1; tentatively, D is TRBD1 (5 bases). Trimming shortened V by 6 bases and J by 3 bases, and 20 bases separated the two germline ends. The CDR3 is made up of 16 amino acids. Per the germline V gene, CDR1 is MDHEN and CDR2 is SYDVKM. CDR3 region: CASSSGGVRGDTEAFF. CDR3 in DNA: TGTGCCAGCAGCTCGGGGGGGGTCAGAGGGGACACTGAAGCTTTCTTT.

This clone was seen more than once but under ten times. This rearrangement joins TRBV30 to TRBJ1-2; 7 bases fit TRBD1. After removal of 2 bases from V and 7 bases from J, the junction contained 7 bases not matched to a gene. Germline V gene lookup returns CDR1 GTSNPN and CDR2 SVGIG (reference sequence). CDR3 size: 13 residues. CDR3: CAWSNSGQVGYTF. CDR3 in DNA: TGTGCCTGGAGTAACTCTGGACAGGTTGGCTACACCTTC.

This clone has only a few counts. V gene TRBV11-3 combines with J gene TRBJ2-7; 8 bases agree with TRBD2. This CDR3 has 14 amino acids. The junction had 2 bases not matched to a gene; V was cut back by 4 bases and J by 0 bases. From germline, CDR1 is SGHNT and CDR2 YENEEA. The CDR3 DNA reads as TGTGCCAGCAGCTCCGGGACTAGCTCCTACGAGCAGTACTTC. This encodes CASSSGTSSYEQYF.

As regards this clone: No conserved phenylalanine or tryptophan is present at the end of the CDR3, so a read error is the likely explanation. V and J are TRBV5-6 and TRBJ1-2; the match to TRBD1 covers 7 bases. CDR1 is SGHDT and CDR2 is YYEEEE in the germline V gene. J lost 5 bases, V lost 4 bases, and 5 bases had no gene match. This CDR3 has 13 residues. CDR3 DNA: TGTGCCAGCAGCCAGGGACAGCAATATGGCTACACCGTC. The encoded protein is CASSQGQQYGYTV.

The chain combines TRBV27 with TRBJ1-4, with 9 bases matching TRBD1. Trimming removed 0 bases from V and 5 bases from J; junction bases left unmatched: 16. CDR1 is MNHEY, CDR2 SMNVEV, per germline (reference sequence). This CDR3 is 20 amino acids long. CDR3 in DNA: TGTGCCAGCAGTTTATCCGTCCCGGGACAGGGAGAGGTCGGAAATGAAAAACTGTTTTTT. It translates to CASSLSVPGQGEVGNEKLFF.

The chain links TRBV4-3 to TRBJ2-7; D is unresolved. This CDR3 region has 15 residues. In germline, CDR1 is LGHNA, CDR2 YSLEER. The V gene lost 0 bases and the J gene lost 2 bases, with 11 bases spanning the gap. As DNA, the CDR3 is TGCGCCAGCAGCCAAGAGCGGTCGGTAGCCTACGAGCAGTACTTC. Encoded protein: CASSQERSVAYEQYF.

The rearrangement uses TRBV6-5 and TRBJ1-6, with D tentatively TRBD1 (6 bases). The germline V gene has CDR1 MNHEY and CDR2 SVGAGI. This CDR3 region has 13 residues. The V end lost 10 bases, the J end lost 9 bases, and 16 bases lay between the germline ends. CDR3 in amino acids: CAISQGDGSPLHF. DNA for the CDR3: TGTGCCATCTCACAGGGTGATGGTTCACCCCTCCACTTT.

The chain recombines TRBV5-6 with TRBJ2-3; D is ambiguous. Germline V CDR1 and CDR2: SGHDT, YYEEEE. The CDR3 spans 15 residues. V lost 0 bases and J lost 0, with 8 bases in between. The CDR3 nucleotides are TGTGCCAGCAGCTTGGGGCCCCTTAGCACAGATACGCAGTATTTT. Translating gives CASSLGPLSTDTQYF.

The chain uses TRBV7-9 and TRBJ2-2; the match to TRBD1 covers 10 bases. The CDR3 loop spans 15 amino acids. CDR1 and CDR2 from the germline V gene are SEHNR and FQNEAQ (reference sequence). V was clipped by 7 bases and J by 4 bases; unmatched bases: 6. CDR3: CASTRQGAGTGELFF. The CDR3 nucleotides read TGTGCCAGCACCAGACAGGGGGCAGGCACCGGGGAGCTGTTTTTT. The variable domain in full, with the rest retrieved from reference TRBV7-9 and TRBJ2-2, is DTGVSQNPRHKITKRGQNVTFRCDPISEHNRLYWYRQTLGQGPEFLTYFQNEAQLEKSRLLSDRFSAERPKGSFSTLEIQRTEQGDSAMYLCASTRQGAGTGELFFGEGSRLTVL.

There are a few counts of this clone. The chain couples TRBV30 to TRBJ1-5; D is possibly TRBD1 (6 bases). V was trimmed by 2 bases and J by 2 bases, leaving 16 bases between them. The CDR3 runs 16 residues. From germline, CDR1 is GTSNPN and CDR2 SVGIG (reference sequence). The CDR3 here is CAWSPPQGRGNQPQHF. CDR3 DNA: TGTGCCTGGAGTCCCCCACAGGGTAGGGGCAATCAGCCCCAGCATTTT.

This clone has just one count. CDR3 DNA sequence: TGTGCCATCAGCGGGGGGGCGTTAGATACGCAGTATTTT. This translates into CAISGGALDTQYF. The J gene is TRBJ2-3, the V gene TRBV10-3, with 8 nucleotides matching TRBD2. The junction had 4 bases not matched to a gene; V was cut back by 6 bases and J by 5 bases. Germline loops: CDR1 ENHRY, CDR2 SYGVKD. The CDR3 covers 13 residues.

This chain links TRBV7-9 with TRBJ2-1; 8 bases align to TRBD2. The ends lost 3 bases at V and 4 bases at J; junction bases unmatched: 5. Germline assignment: CDR1 SEHNR and CDR2 FQNEAQ (reference sequence). The CDR3 runs 15 residues. The CDR3 sequence: CASSFVAGLYNEQFF. The CDR3 DNA reads TGTGCCAGCAGCTTCGTAGCGGGGCTTTACAATGAGCAGTTCTTC.

V and J are TRBV12-2 and TRBJ2-7; the table calls TRBD1, which could not be checked here. TRBV12-2 is a known pseudogene. This CDR3 has 15 amino acids. The CDR3 loop reads CASRSAFAGGHEQYF. The CDR3, as DNA: TGTGCAAGTCGCTCCGCCTTTGCAGGGGGCCACGAGCAGTACTTC.

The gene calls are TRBV15 and TRBJ1-4; D is unclear. The V end was cut by 1 base, the J end by 10 bases, with 10 bases between. Per the germline V gene, CDR1 is LNHNV and CDR2 is YYDKDF (reference sequence). The CDR3 contains 13 residues. CDR3 protein: CATSRAIDGKLFF. The CDR3 nucleotides read TGTGCCACCAGCAGAGCTATAGATGGAAAACTGTTTTTT.